This is a list of T cell receptor beta chains from one sample in a study of shared T cell receptors in the human thymus. Clones were read by immunoSEQ multiplex PCR, and TCRdb kept only the in-frame ones, dropping some. The sample consists of hundreds of thousands of clones, more than 70% of them appearing once. These sequences were also reported in another study, on human thymus T cells.

Sequencing input: thymocytes. These receptors were obtained from a boy under two years old with a congenital heart defect. CDR3s include the opening cysteine and the closing phenylalanine or tryptophan. The order of the fields is J gene, clone size, D gene, CDR3 length, V gene, CDR3 protein, CDR3 DNA. A D gene is named only where the DNA matches it firmly. Rows may omit the clone size; those that give it use once, few, many or a size class.

j_call: TRBJ2-3
clone_size: -
d_call: TRBD1
cdr3_length: 15
v_call: TRBV25-1
cdr3_aa: CASSCRDRSTDTQYF
cdr3_nt: TGTGCCAGCAGTTGCCGGGACAGGAGTACAGATACGCAGTATTTT

j_call: TRBJ2-1
clone_size: -
d_call: TRBD2
cdr3_length: 18
v_call: TRBV5-1
cdr3_aa: CASSNPGLAGVWGNEQFF
cdr3_nt: TGCGCCAGCAGCAACCCGGGACTAGCGGGAGTCTGGGGGAATGAGCAGTTCTTC

j_call: TRBJ1-5
clone_size: -
d_call: TRBD1
cdr3_length: 14
v_call: TRBV27
cdr3_aa: CASSGDRDGQPQHF
cdr3_nt: TGTGCCAGCAGTGGGGACAGGGACGGTCAGCCCCAGCATTTT

j_call: TRBJ2-1
clone_size: -
d_call: TRBD2
cdr3_length: 15
v_call: TRBV6-5
cdr3_aa: CASSRLAGGGGEQFF
cdr3_nt: TGTGCCAGCAGTCGTCTAGCGGGAGGTGGCGGTGAGCAGTTCTTC

j_call: TRBJ2-1
clone_size: few
d_call: TRBD2
cdr3_length: 16
v_call: TRBV15
cdr3_aa: CATSPRETSGRNEQFF
cdr3_nt: TGTGCCACCAGCCCCCGGGAAACTAGCGGGAGGAATGAGCAGTTCTTC

j_call: TRBJ1-1
clone_size: -
d_call: -
cdr3_length: 13
v_call: TRBV27
cdr3_aa: CASNYREGTEAFF
cdr3_nt: TGTGCCAGCAATTACAGGGAGGGCACTGAAGCTTTCTTT

j_call: TRBJ2-7
clone_size: -
d_call: -
cdr3_length: 15
v_call: TRBV7-9
cdr3_aa: CASSLAAGIPYEQYF
cdr3_nt: TGTGCCAGCAGCTTAGCCGCAGGGATCCCCTACGAGCAGTACTTC

j_call: TRBJ1-2
clone_size: -
d_call: -
cdr3_length: 14
v_call: TRBV7-2
cdr3_aa: CASSLAARAYGYTF
cdr3_nt: TGTGCCAGCAGCTTAGCGGCCAGGGCATATGGCTACACCTTC

j_call: TRBJ1-2
clone_size: -
d_call: -
cdr3_length: 15
v_call: TRBV28
cdr3_aa: CASSSLGGFLYGYTF
cdr3_nt: TGTGCCAGCAGTTCGTTGGGGGGATTCCTCTATGGCTACACCTTC

j_call: TRBJ1-2
clone_size: few
d_call: TRBD1
cdr3_length: 15
v_call: TRBV5-1
cdr3_aa: CASSSEDRSNYGYTF
cdr3_nt: TGCGCCAGCAGCTCAGAGGACAGGTCTAACTATGGCTACACCTTC

j_call: TRBJ1-3
clone_size: -
d_call: -
cdr3_length: 18
v_call: TRBV4-2
cdr3_aa: CASSQEQKTGLSGNTIYF
cdr3_nt: TGTGCCAGCAGCCAAGAACAGAAGACAGGCCTCTCTGGAAACACCATATATTTT

j_call: TRBJ2-7
clone_size: -
d_call: -
cdr3_length: 12
v_call: TRBV14
cdr3_aa: CASSPRGSEQYF
cdr3_nt: TGTGCCAGCAGCCCTCGGGGGAGCGAGCAGTACTTC

j_call: TRBJ2-7
clone_size: -
d_call: -
cdr3_length: 16
v_call: TRBV7-2
cdr3_aa: CASSLGCSERAYEQYF
cdr3_nt: TGTGCCAGCAGCTTAGGCTGTAGCGAACGAGCCTACGAGCAGTACTTC

j_call: TRBJ2-1
clone_size: -
d_call: TRBD2
cdr3_length: 16
v_call: TRBV15
cdr3_aa: CATSRSLAGLYNEQFF
cdr3_nt: TGTGCCACCAGCAGATCTCTAGCGGGGCTTTACAATGAGCAGTTCTTC

j_call: TRBJ2-2
clone_size: -
d_call: TRBD2
cdr3_length: 15
v_call: TRBV19
cdr3_aa: CASSTRTSGTGELFF
cdr3_nt: TGTGCCAGTAGTACCCGGACTAGCGGAACCGGGGAGCTGTTTTTT

j_call: TRBJ2-7
clone_size: -
d_call: -
cdr3_length: 13
v_call: TRBV27
cdr3_aa: CASSPASSYEQYF
cdr3_nt: TGTGCCAGCAGTCCCGCTAGCTCCTACGAGCAGTACTTC

j_call: TRBJ2-5
clone_size: once
d_call: TRBD2
cdr3_length: 18
v_call: TRBV7-2
cdr3_aa: CASTKNGSIAGGQETQYF
cdr3_nt: TGTGCCAGCACCAAAAACGGGTCGATAGCGGGGGGGCAAGAGACCCAGTACTTC